A selection of T cell receptor beta chains follows, all from one sample in a study of neurological immune-mediated disorders. TCRdb re-called the 5' RACE reads through MiXCR, storing one row per CDR3 protein. The sample lists 20,000 to 30,000 distinct CDR3 sequences, approximately 7% occurring once. Sequenced input: PBMCs. The receptors were sampled from a woman in her thirties or forties in good health. CDR3s include the opening cysteine and the closing phenylalanine or tryptophan. A D gene is named only where the DNA matches it firmly. Expanded clones get a size class; other rows say once, few or many, or leave the size out.

cdr3_nt: TGCAGCGTTGAACGAGGGGCAGGAAACGAGCAGTACTTC
cdr3_aa: CSVERGAGNEQYF
d_call: NA
clone_size: many
j_call: TRBJ2-7
v_call: TRBV29-1

cdr3_nt: TGCAGTGCTAGAGATCCGGGGAGTACTGAAGCTTTCTTT
cdr3_aa: CSARDPGSTEAFF
d_call: NA
clone_size: many
j_call: TRBJ1-1
v_call: TRBV20-1

cdr3_nt: TGTGCCAGCAGTGAACCGGGACTGAGGCTGGATTCACCCCTCCACTTT
cdr3_aa: CASSEPGLRLDSPLHF
d_call: NA
clone_size: many
j_call: TRBJ1-6
v_call: TRBV6-1

cdr3_nt: TGCAGCGCCCGACAGCTACTGAACACTGAAGCTTTCTTT
cdr3_aa: CSARQLLNTEAFF
d_call: NA
clone_size: many
j_call: TRBJ1-1
v_call: TRBV29-1

cdr3_nt: TGCAGCGTTGGAGCCAGGGGCGCAGATACGCAGTATTTT
cdr3_aa: CSVGARGADTQYF
d_call: NA
clone_size: NA
j_call: TRBJ2-3
v_call: TRBV29-1

cdr3_nt: TGTGCCAGCAGGGCAGGAGGGCCCGGGTCCTACGAGCAGTACTTC
cdr3_aa: CASRAGGPGSYEQYF
d_call: NA
clone_size: many
j_call: TRBJ2-7
v_call: TRBV12-3/TRBV12-4

cdr3_nt: TGTGCCAGCAGTCCCTCACCAAGACTGAGGTTCTACGAGCAGTACTTC
cdr3_aa: CASSPSPRLRFYEQYF
d_call: NA
clone_size: many
j_call: TRBJ2-7
v_call: TRBV27

cdr3_nt: TGCGCCAGCAGTTCGACTAGTCACGAGCAGTACTTC
cdr3_aa: CASSSTSHEQYF
d_call: NA
clone_size: many
j_call: TRBJ2-7
v_call: TRBV10-1

cdr3_nt: TGCAGTGCGGGGCGGACAGGGGCGCACTATGGCTACACCTTC
cdr3_aa: CSAGRTGAHYGYTF
d_call: TRBD1
clone_size: many
j_call: TRBJ1-2
v_call: TRBV20-1

cdr3_nt: TGCAGCTCGAGAGGGGGACAGAACACTGAAGCTTTCTTT
cdr3_aa: CSSRGGQNTEAFF
d_call: NA
clone_size: many
j_call: TRBJ1-1
v_call: TRBV29-1

cdr3_nt: TGTGCCAGCAGCCTCAGGACTAGCGGGAGGAACAATGAGCAGTTCTTC
cdr3_aa: CASSLRTSGRNNEQFF
d_call: TRBD2
clone_size: many
j_call: TRBJ2-1
v_call: TRBV11-2

cdr3_nt: TGTGCCAGCAGTCCCCCGGGCCTCTACGAGCAGTACTTC
cdr3_aa: CASSPPGLYEQYF
d_call: NA
clone_size: many
j_call: TRBJ2-7
v_call: TRBV27

cdr3_nt: TGTGCCAGCAGTCCCAGTAGACTAGCGGGAGGGAGCTCCTACAATGAGCAGTTCTTC
cdr3_aa: CASSPSRLAGGSSYNEQFF
d_call: TRBD2
clone_size: many
j_call: TRBJ2-1
v_call: TRBV12-3/TRBV12-4

cdr3_nt: TGTGCCAGCAGTTTAGTTAAGGGCGCTGAAGCTTTCTTT
cdr3_aa: CASSLVKGAEAFF
d_call: NA
clone_size: many
j_call: TRBJ1-1
v_call: TRBV27

cdr3_nt: TGCGCCAGCAGCTTGGAACCTAGCGGGAGCTACCAAGAGACCCAGTACTTC
cdr3_aa: CASSLEPSGSYQETQYF
d_call: TRBD2
clone_size: many
j_call: TRBJ2-5
v_call: TRBV5-1

cdr3_nt: TGTGCCAGCAGTTTATCGACAGAGGCGGCGTACGAGCAGTACTTC
cdr3_aa: CASSLSTEAAYEQYF
d_call: NA
clone_size: many
j_call: TRBJ2-7
v_call: TRBV28

cdr3_nt: TGTGCCAGCAGTTTTCGGGACGGTGATGAAAAACTGTTTTTT
cdr3_aa: CASSFRDGDEKLFF
d_call: NA
clone_size: many
j_call: TRBJ1-4
v_call: TRBV28

cdr3_nt: TGTGCCAGCAACCGAAGACAGGGGGCGCAGATTAATGAAAAACTGTTTTTT
cdr3_aa: CASNRRQGAQINEKLFF
d_call: TRBD1
clone_size: many
j_call: TRBJ1-4
v_call: TRBV28

cdr3_nt: TGTGCCAGCAGCGCCATCTACGAGCAGTACTTC
cdr3_aa: CASSAIYEQYF
d_call: NA
clone_size: many
j_call: TRBJ2-7
v_call: TRBV7-2

cdr3_nt: TGTGCCAGCAGTTTACGGGCAGGGGCGGTAGATACGCAGTATTTT
cdr3_aa: CASSLRAGAVDTQYF
d_call: NA
clone_size: many
j_call: TRBJ2-3
v_call: TRBV27

cdr3_nt: TGCAGTGCTCCTCGGACAGGGGAAGGGAACACTGAAGCTTTCTTT
cdr3_aa: CSAPRTGEGNTEAFF
d_call: TRBD1
clone_size: many
j_call: TRBJ1-1
v_call: TRBV20-1

cdr3_nt: TGTGCCGCACGGGGGAGCTCCTACAATGAGCAGTTCTTC
cdr3_aa: CAARGSSYNEQFF
d_call: NA
clone_size: many
j_call: TRBJ2-1
v_call: TRBV6-5

cdr3_nt: TGTGCCAGCAGTGACTCGACAGGGGGCGCAGATACGCAGTATTTT
cdr3_aa: CASSDSTGGADTQYF
d_call: TRBD1
clone_size: medium-sized
j_call: TRBJ2-3
v_call: TRBV6-4

cdr3_nt: TGCGCCAGCAGCTTTCTCGGACTTTCCTACAATGAGCAGTTCTTC
cdr3_aa: CASSFLGLSYNEQFF
d_call: NA
clone_size: many
j_call: TRBJ2-1
v_call: TRBV5-1

cdr3_nt: TGTGCCAGCAGTTACGCTTTCCGGATTAATTCACCCCTCCACTTT
cdr3_aa: CASSYAFRINSPLHF
d_call: NA
clone_size: NA
j_call: TRBJ1-6
v_call: TRBV6-5

cdr3_nt: TGCAGTGCTAGAGTACCCAGGGGCAATCAGCCCCAGCATTTT
cdr3_aa: CSARVPRGNQPQHF
d_call: NA
clone_size: medium-sized
j_call: TRBJ1-5
v_call: TRBV20-1

cdr3_nt: TGTGCCAGCCGAGGTCCCACGGCGGACATTCAGTACTTC
cdr3_aa: CASRGPTADIQYF
d_call: NA
clone_size: many
j_call: TRBJ2-4
v_call: TRBV7-2

cdr3_nt: TGTGCCAGCAGCCTCACTCGTCCAGACAATGAGCAGTTCTTC
cdr3_aa: CASSLTRPDNEQFF
d_call: NA
clone_size: many
j_call: TRBJ2-1
v_call: TRBV6-5

cdr3_nt: TGTGCCAGCAGTTTATCCCCAGCCTTAGGGGGCGTCTACGAGCAGTACTTC
cdr3_aa: CASSLSPALGGVYEQYF
d_call: TRBD1
clone_size: once
j_call: TRBJ2-7
v_call: TRBV28

cdr3_nt: TGTGCCAGCAGTTACTCAGCCTCTGGGGCCAACGTCCTGACTTTC
cdr3_aa: CASSYSASGANVLTF
d_call: NA
clone_size: many
j_call: TRBJ2-6
v_call: TRBV6-2/TRBV6-3

cdr3_nt: TGTGCCACCAGCATTCTAACAGATGAGCAGTTCTTC
cdr3_aa: CATSILTDEQFF
d_call: NA
clone_size: many
j_call: TRBJ2-1
v_call: TRBV15

cdr3_nt: TGTGCCAGCAACGGGACCCCGTCTTTGGAGACCCAGTACTTC
cdr3_aa: CASNGTPSLETQYF
d_call: NA
clone_size: many
j_call: TRBJ2-5
v_call: TRBV28